Each of the 30 T cell receptor beta chains below was sequenced from the same sample in a study of PD-L1 blockade in urothelial cancer. Profiling relied on immunoSEQ multiplex PCR, and the TCRdb table lists in-frame clones only, not all of them. The data contain roughly 39,000 clones, roughly nine tenths of them seen just once; the ten biggest clones take up approximately 11%. Time point defined: pretreatment peripheral blood. Material: PBMCs, obtained around atezolizumab (anti-PD-L1) treatment. The receptors shown here come from a woman aged 60-75 years with urothelial cancer.

The chain combines TRBV7-9 with TRBJ2-1, with D possibly being TRBD2 (5 bases). The CDR3 sequence is 14 residues long. The ends were cut back, 0 bases at V and 6 bases at J, with 9 bases in the middle. Germline lookup yields CDR1 SEHNR and CDR2 FQNEAQ (reference sequence). The DNA for the CDR3 is TGTGCCAGCAGCTTAGCGGGAGCTCGCAATGAGCAGTTCTTC. It encodes CASSLAGARNEQFF. The full variable domain, with the rest looked up from reference TRBV7-9 and TRBJ2-1, is DTGVSQNPRHKITKRGQNVTFRCDPISEHNRLYWYRQTLGQGPEFLTYFQNEAQLEKSRLLSDRFSAERPKGSFSTLEIQRTEQGDSAMYLCASSLAGARNEQFFGPGTRLTVL.

In its sample, this clone was seen once. The V gene is TRBV5-1, the J gene TRBJ2-2; 10 bases are a match to TRBD1. V was clipped by 5 bases and J by 1 base; unmatched bases: 5. Per the germline V gene, CDR1 is SGHRS and CDR2 is YFSETQ. CDR3 length: 16 amino acids. CDR3 sequence: CASRGQGNRNTGELFF. CDR3 in DNA: TGCGCCAGCAGGGGACAGGGGAACCGGAACACCGGGGAGCTGTTTTTT.

The V call is TRBV5-3, the J call TRBJ2-7, with 9 bases matching TRBD2. TRBV5-3 is flagged as an ORF with uncertain function. The CDR3 spans 20 residues. Trimming took 4 bases from V and 4 from J; bases not matched to a gene: 24. For the CDR3, the DNA is TGTGCCAGAAGCCAATGGATACAGGGTGAAAATGGCGGGAGGGGGTACGAGCAGTACTTC. Residues: CARSQWIQGENGGRGYEQYF.

This clone was seen once. The rearrangement links TRBV19 to TRBJ1-2; D not certain. The CDR3 covers 12 residues. V shed 6 bases and J shed 8 bases, with 13 bases lying between them. CDR1 and CDR2 (germline): LNHDA, SQIVND (reference sequence). CDR3 DNA: TGTGCCAGTAGATACACTGCGGGCGGCTACACCTTC. It is translated as CASRYTAGGYTF.

The genes are TRBV29-1 and TRBJ1-4, with a possible D match to TRBD1 (5 bases). The length of the CDR3 is 14 residues. Germline lookup yields CDR1 SQVTM and CDR2 ANQGSEA. V was clipped by 5 bases and J by 3 bases, with 13 bases between them. The CDR3 here is CSVSPGYANEKLFF. The DNA of the CDR3 is TGCAGCGTTTCCCCAGGGTACGCTAATGAAAAACTGTTTTTT.

This rearrangement joins TRBV4-1 to TRBJ2-2; 7 bases are a match to TRBD2. V lost 4 bases and J lost 3; bases outside the gene matches: 5. The CDR3 covers 15 residues. The germline V gene has CDR1 MGHRA and CDR2 YSYEKL. The chain's CDR3 is CASSRGSGDTGELFF. The CDR3 bases are TGCGCCAGCAGCCGGGGCAGCGGGGACACCGGGGAGCTGTTTTTT.

Here the CDR3 reads CASSADRVNTEAFF. CDR3 in DNA: TGTGCCAGCAGTGCGGACAGGGTGAACACTGAAGCTTTCTTT. The chain is built from TRBV6-1 and TRBJ1-1; 8 bases agree with TRBD1. The germline V gene encodes CDR1 MNHNS and CDR2 SASEGT. There are 14 residues in the CDR3. After removal of 4 bases from V and 0 bases from J, the junction contained 1 base not matched to a gene.

The chain uses TRBV5-4 and TRBJ2-6; 9 bases fit TRBD1. The CDR3 is made up of 17 amino acids. Germline values: CDR1 SGHNT, CDR2 YYREEE (reference sequence). V dropped 8 bases and J dropped 2; count of bases not matched to a gene: 11. The CDR3 DNA sequence: TGTGCCAGTCAACCGGGACAGGGAGGCCCTGGGGCCAACGTCCTGACTTTC. Its translation is CASQPGQGGPGANVLTF.

The rearrangement links TRBV2 to TRBJ2-1; perhaps TRBD1 as D (5 bases). Germline V gene lookup returns CDR1 SNHLY and CDR2 FYNNEI. This CDR3 comprises 16 residues. With 6 bases removed from V and 9 bases from J, the gap between germline ends came to 24 bases. The CDR3 region has the DNA TGTGCCAGCAGAAGGGGCGCGAACTACCCTCTGAGTGAGCAGTTCTTC. Protein: CASRRGANYPLSEQFF. The full variable domain, with the rest looked up from reference TRBV2 and TRBJ2-1, is EPEVTQTPSHQVTQMGQEVILRCVPISNHLYFYWYRQILGQKVEFLVSFYNNEISEKSEIFDDQFSVERPDGSNFTLKIRSTKLEDSAMYFCASRRGANYPLSEQFFGPGTRLTVL.

The chain uses TRBV5-1 and TRBJ2-5, with a weak D call TRBD1 (6 bases). The CDR3 consists of 15 residues. Germline CDR1 reads SGHRS; CDR2 reads YFSETQ. Trimming removed 0 bases at V and 5 bases at J, with 14 bases between. Written as DNA, the CDR3 is TGCGCCAGCAGCTTGGGCAGGGGCTCAGGGGAGACCCAGTACTTC. Its protein product is CASSLGRGSGETQYF.

This clone was picked up a small number of times. The chain combines TRBV6-1 with TRBJ2-7, with no clear D. The germline V and J ends were trimmed by 0 bases and 0 bases, with 12 bases remaining between them. Germline V gene lookup returns CDR1 MNHNS and CDR2 SASEGT. The CDR3 covers 16 residues. CDR3 DNA sequence: TGTGCCAGCAGTGAAGCGATGAGTGGTAGCTCCTACGAGCAGTACTTC. It translates to CASSEAMSGSSYEQYF.

The rearrangement uses TRBV27 and TRBJ1-2; no reliable D call. Looked up from germline, CDR1 is MNHEY and CDR2 is SMNVEV (reference sequence). With 2 bases removed from V and 0 bases from J, the gap between germline ends came to 4 bases. The CDR3 contains 13 residues. CDR3 amino acids: CASSLTANYGYTF. For the CDR3, the DNA is TGTGCCAGCAGTTTAACAGCTAACTATGGCTACACCTTC.

This chain joins TRBV5-1 and TRBJ2-1; TRBD2 agrees at 9 bases. Germline V gives CDR1 SGHRS, CDR2 YFSETQ. This CDR3 contains 17 residues. V dropped 0 bases and J dropped 8; count of bases not matched to a gene: 12. CDR3 sequence (DNA): TGCGCCAGCAGCTTGGGGCTGGGGCGGGAGGGCGTCTATGAGCAGTTCTTC. Amino acid sequence: CASSLGLGREGVYEQFF.

V and J are TRBV6-6 and TRBJ2-5; D is possibly TRBD2 (5 bases). The germline gives CDR1 MNHNY, CDR2 SVGAGI (reference sequence). CDR3 length: 12 amino acids. Between the trimmed V and J ends, which lost 7 bases and 4 bases, there was a span of 10 bases. This chain's CDR3 is CASTDYTETQYF. CDR3 in DNA: TGTGCCAGCACCGACTACACAGAGACCCAGTACTTC.

The rearrangement uses TRBV27 and TRBJ2-7; weak D call: TRBD1 (6 bases). CDR1 and CDR2 from the germline V gene are MNHEY and SMNVEV (reference sequence). Trimming removed 5 bases from V and 2 bases from J, with 7 bases in between. This CDR3 has 12 amino acids. CDR3 sequence reads: CASSKGAYEQYF. The CDR3 DNA follows: TGTGCCAGCAGTAAGGGGGCCTACGAGCAGTACTTC.

This chain joins TRBV28 and TRBJ1-3, with D uncertain. V was cut by 7 bases and J by 0 bases, with 10 bases left in between. The CDR3 runs 14 residues. Germline V CDR1 and CDR2: MDHEN, SYDVKM. CDR3 DNA sequence: TGTGCCAGCATCCGGAGTGGCTCTGGAAACACCATATATTTT. As protein: CASIRSGSGNTIYF. Together with reference TRBV28 and TRBJ1-3, the CDR3 gives the full variable domain: DVKVTQSSRYLVKRTGEKVFLECVQDMDHENMFWYRQDPGLGLRLIYFSYDVKMKEKGDIPEGYSVSREKKERFSLILESASTNQTSMYLCASIRSGSGNTIYFGEGSWLTVV.

CDR3 nucleotide sequence: TGTGCCAGCTGGGGCGCCCGGGAAGCTTTCTTT. It translates to CASWGAREAFF. J is TRBJ1-1 and V is TRBV28, with a weak D call TRBD1 (5 bases). Per germline, CDR1 MDHEN and CDR2 SYDVKM. Trimming stripped 8 bases from V and 8 bases from J, with 12 bases between. The CDR3 is made up of 11 amino acids.

The V call is TRBV7-6, the J call TRBJ2-1; D may be TRBD2 (5 bases). V lost 5 bases to trimming and J lost 13 bases, with 27 bases between them. CDR1 is SGHVS, CDR2 FNYEAQ, per germline. The CDR3 has 16 residues. Here the CDR3 DNA reads TGTGCCAGCAGCCTTAGCGTTTTGGGCTTTCGGGGTAGTCAGTTCTTC. Translating it yields CASSLSVLGFRGSQFF. The full variable domain, completed using reference TRBV7-6 and TRBJ2-1, is GAGVSQSPRYKVTKRGQDVALRCDPISGHVSLYWYRQALGQGPEFLTYFNYEAQQDKSGLPNDRFSAERPEGSISTLTIQRTEQRDSAMYRCASSLSVLGFRGSQFFGPGTRLTVL.

The chain recombines TRBV5-1 with TRBJ1-1, with 10 bases identical to TRBD1. From germline, CDR1 is SGHRS and CDR2 YFSETQ. The CDR3 consists of 14 residues. The trim removed 4 bases at V and 6 bases at J, leaving 6 bases unmatched. This chain's CDR3 is CASSPRDRGSEAFF. The DNA for the CDR3 is TGCGCCAGCAGCCCACGGGACAGGGGATCTGAAGCTTTCTTT.

The chain recombines TRBV7-8 with TRBJ2-1; a possible D gene is TRBD2 (5 bases). The length of the CDR3 is 14 residues. Trimming removed 5 bases at V and 5 bases at J, with 13 bases between. The germline V gene encodes CDR1 SGHVS and CDR2 FQNEAQ. The CDR3 coding sequence is TGTGCCAGCAGCGCCGGACTGATGAACAATGAGCAGTTCTTC. It codes for CASSAGLMNNEQFF.

This chain uses TRBV5-1 with TRBJ2-2; tentative D call: TRBD2 (6 bases). The V end lost 3 bases, the J end lost 2 bases, and 17 bases lay between the germline ends. Germline assignment: CDR1 SGHRS and CDR2 YFSETQ. CDR3 length: 17 residues. The CDR3 region is CASSWGRGLDNTGELFF. CDR3 DNA sequence: TGCGCCAGCAGCTGGGGAAGGGGACTCGATAACACCGGGGAGCTGTTTTTT. Looking up the rest from reference TRBV5-1 and TRBJ2-2 gives the full variable domain: KAGVTQTPRYLIKTRGQQVTLSCSPISGHRSVSWYQQTPGQGLQFLFEYFSETQRNKGNFPGRFSGRQFSNSRSEMNVSTLELGDSALYLCASSWGRGLDNTGELFFGEGSRLTVL.

This clone was detected only a few times. The V call is TRBV6-1, the J call TRBJ2-1, with 8 bases matching TRBD2. The CDR3 extends over 14 amino acids. V lost 4 bases, J lost 6 bases, and 5 bases stayed unmatched. In germline, CDR1 is MNHNS, CDR2 SASEGT. CDR3 sequence: CASSVQRESNEQFF. CDR3 in DNA: TGTGCCAGCAGTGTACAGCGGGAGAGCAATGAGCAGTTCTTC.

This sequence joins TRBV7-3 and TRBJ2-1; 9 bases match TRBD1. The CDR3 consists of 15 residues. In germline, CDR1 is SGHTA, CDR2 FQGTGA. With 5 bases clipped from V and 1 base from J, the junction kept 3 bases outside the gene matches. The CDR3 coding sequence is TGTGCCAGCAGCCCAGACAGGGGGTCCTACAATGAGCAGTTCTTC. Translated, it gives CASSPDRGSYNEQFF.

The rearrangement uses TRBV12-5 and TRBJ2-7; 9 bases fit TRBD2. Germline CDR1 LGHNT, CDR2 FRNRAP. V trimming: 2 bases; J trimming: 0 bases; junction bases outside the gene matches: 14. CDR3 length: 19 amino acids. As DNA, the CDR3 is TGTGCTAGTGGTTTGCCCGGGGGAGCAGGACTAGCGTTCTCCTACGAGCAGTACTTC. Amino acid sequence: CASGLPGGAGLAFSYEQYF.

The chain uses TRBV10-1 and TRBJ2-3; 7 nucleotides line up with TRBD1. This CDR3 contains 14 residues. Germline CDR1 and CDR2: WNHNN and SYGVQD (reference sequence). J was trimmed by 4 bases and V by 0 bases; bases with no gene match: 1. The DNA for the CDR3 is TGCGCCAGCAGTGAGTCGACAGGGTCAGATACGCAGTATTTT. Residues: CASSESTGSDTQYF.

This clone was seen once. This rearrangement joins TRBV7-9 to TRBJ2-1; D is possibly TRBD2 (6 bases). The CDR3 runs 15 residues. Per germline, CDR1 SEHNR and CDR2 FQNEAQ (reference sequence). Trimming left V 4 bases short and J 9 bases short, with 19 bases between. CDR3 nucleotides: TGTGCCAGCAGCTCCTCAGCTTTCCCGGGACTTGAGCAGTTCTTC. Amino acids: CASSSSAFPGLEQFF.

V and J are TRBV28 and TRBJ1-2; TRBD1 matches at 8 bases. The CDR3 loop spans 14 amino acids. The junction had 8 bases not matched to a gene; V was cut back by 7 bases and J by 4 bases. Germline-derived CDR1 and CDR2 are MDHEN and SYDVKM. As DNA, the CDR3 is TGTGCCAGCATGGCGGGACAGGCGGGCTATGGCTACACCTTC. Protein sequence: CASMAGQAGYGYTF.

V usage is TRBV15 and J usage is TRBJ2-5; 7 bases line up with TRBD2. V lost 1 base to trimming and J lost 5 bases; unmatched junction nucleotides: 19. The CDR3 extends over 19 amino acids. Germline V gives CDR1 LNHNV, CDR2 YYDKDF (reference sequence). The CDR3 nucleotides are TGTGCCACCAGCAGAGGACGGCGGGGCGGGAGTGGGACTTCCGAGACCCAGTACTTC. Protein product: CATSRGRRGGSGTSETQYF.

This clone turned up a few times. The chain uses TRBV28 and TRBJ1-2; D uncertain. V lost 4 bases and J lost 3, with 12 bases in between. The CDR3 is 14 residues long. Germline V gives CDR1 MDHEN, CDR2 SYDVKM. CDR3 sequence: CASSSEALHYGYTF. Written as DNA, the CDR3 is TGTGCCAGCAGTTCGGAAGCACTACACTATGGCTACACCTTC.

The V and J genes are TRBV5-4 and TRBJ1-1; possibly TRBD1 for D (6 bases). V lost 0 bases and J 4 bases, leaving 13 bases between the germline ends. The CDR3 runs 15 residues. Germline CDR1 SGHNT, CDR2 YYREEE (reference sequence). The CDR3 sequence: CASSLELTGTTEAFF. In DNA form, the CDR3 reads TGTGCCAGCAGCTTGGAACTTACAGGGACCACTGAAGCTTTCTTT. Supplemented by reference TRBV5-4 and TRBJ1-1, the full variable domain reads ETGVTQSPTHLIKTRGQQVTLRCSSQSGHNTVSWYQQALGQGPQFIFQYYREEENGRGNFPPRFSGLQFPNYSSELNVNALELDDSALYLCASSLELTGTTEAFFGQGTRLTVV.